A single sample gave rise to the 27 T cell receptor beta chains below, sequenced in a study of cytomegalovirus exposure and HLA in healthy donors. Amplification used 60 Vbeta primers and 13 Jbeta primers. This table comes from immunoSEQ multiplex PCR, and its TCRdb copy is limited to in-frame clones, with some not included. Found here are roughly 250,000 clones, around 65% of them singletons; the top ten hold approximately 2.3%. Sequencing was performed on PBMCs. The origin of the receptors is a female donor in good health and CMV-seronegative.

This chain connects TRBV4-1 to TRBJ2-7; 9 bases fit TRBD2. V was pared by 3 bases and J by 2 bases, with 5 bases of the junction left unmatched. Germline CDR1 is MGHRA and CDR2 is YSYEKL. The CDR3 has 15 amino acids. The CDR3 nucleotides are TGCGCCAGCAGCCAGACTAGCGGAGGGGCCTACGAGCAGTACTTC. It is translated as CASSQTSGGAYEQYF.

Remarks on this clone: The sample holds other DNA sequences that translate to the same CDR3. The chain has TRBV14 and TRBJ1-3; D may be TRBD1 (5 bases). Germline V gene data show CDR1 as SGHDN and CDR2 as FVKESK. The CDR3 extends over 13 amino acids. The CDR3 nucleotides are TGTGGATCAGGGAACCAGCTGGGAAACACCATATATTTT. Translating it yields CGSGNQLGNTIYF.

J is TRBJ2-1 and V is TRBV7-6; TRBD2 matches at 8 bases. Germline V gene lookup returns CDR1 SGHVS and CDR2 FNYEAQ. Losses at the gene ends were 2 bases for V and 9 bases for J; bases not matched to a gene: 9. The CDR3 is made up of 15 amino acids. In nucleotides, the CDR3 is TGTGCCAGCAGCTTACCGGCGGGAGGTGAACGTGAGCAGTTCTTC. It translates to CASSLPAGGEREQFF. Full variable domain (remainder filled in from reference TRBV7-6 and TRBJ2-1): GAGVSQSPRYKVTKRGQDVALRCDPISGHVSLYWYRQALGQGPEFLTYFNYEAQQDKSGLPNDRFSAERPEGSISTLTIQRTEQRDSAMYRCASSLPAGGEREQFFGPGTRLTVL.

This CDR3 is CASSYSASGGYEQYF. The CDR3 coding sequence is TGTGCCAGCAGTTACTCGGCTAGCGGGGGCTACGAGCAGTACTTC. The chain is built from TRBV6-5 and TRBJ2-7; 10 bases line up with TRBD2. The CDR3 has 15 residues. Germline CDR1 reads MNHEY; CDR2 reads SVGAGI. Trimming removed 0 bases from V and 3 bases from J; junction bases left unmatched: 2.

This chain joins TRBV25-1 and TRBJ2-5, with D possibly matching TRBD1 (5 bases). The CDR3 loop spans 14 amino acids. Trimming removed 6 bases from V and 5 bases from J, with 16 bases in between. In germline, CDR1 is MGHDK, CDR2 SYGVNS. The CDR3 spells CASSQQGDSETQYF. CDR3 sequence (DNA): TGTGCCAGCAGCCAGCAAGGGGATTCGGAGACCCAGTACTTC.

There are a few counts of this clone. The chain uses TRBV6-5 and TRBJ1-1, with TRBD1 matching over 7 bases. This CDR3 is 13 amino acids long. Germline V gives CDR1 MNHEY, CDR2 SVGAGI. Trimming removed 5 bases from V and 7 bases from J; junction bases left unmatched: 7. CDR3 DNA: TGTGCCAGCAGTGTACGCCGACAGGGTGAAGCTTTCTTT. This encodes CASSVRRQGEAFF.

The chain couples TRBV15 to TRBJ1-5; 9 positions match TRBD1. With 0 bases clipped from V and 6 bases from J, the junction kept 3 bases outside the gene matches. The CDR3 contains 15 residues. CDR1 is LNHNV, CDR2 YYDKDF, per germline (reference sequence). The CDR3 spells CATSRDRGQGQPQHF. For the CDR3, the DNA is TGTGCCACCAGCAGAGACAGGGGACAGGGTCAGCCCCAGCATTTT.

The chain couples TRBV7-9 to TRBJ1-2; a possible D gene is TRBD1 (5 bases). This CDR3 region has 14 residues. Trimming removed 8 bases from V and 8 bases from J, with 21 bases in between. Germline V gene sequence: CDR1 SEHNR, CDR2 FQNEAQ (reference sequence). CDR3 sequence: CASGYRGGIGGYTF. CDR3 nucleotide sequence: TGTGCCAGCGGCTATCGGGGGGGGATTGGCGGCTACACCTTC. Full variable domain (remainder filled in from reference TRBV7-9 and TRBJ1-2): DTGVSQNPRHKITKRGQNVTFRCDPISEHNRLYWYRQTLGQGPEFLTYFQNEAQLEKSRLLSDRFSAERPKGSFSTLEIQRTEQGDSAMYLCASGYRGGIGGYTFGSGTRLTVV.

V usage is TRBV20-1 and J usage is TRBJ1-4; D gene uncertain. From germline, CDR1 is DFQATT and CDR2 SNEGSKA (reference sequence). This CDR3 is 11 amino acids long. V was shortened by 6 bases and J by 7 bases, with 9 bases between the two germline ends. The CDR3 coding sequence is TGCAGTGCCCCGTTCTCTGAAAAACTGTTTTTT. Its protein is CSAPFSEKLFF.

The gene calls are TRBV21-1 and TRBJ1-3; TRBD1, the table's D call, lacks a check against the DNA. TRBV21-1 is described as a pseudogene. This CDR3 has 16 amino acids. The DNA for the CDR3 is TGTGCCACCCCGTCCCGGGACAGGATCTCTGGAAACACCATATATTTT. Encoded protein: CATPSRDRISGNTIYF.

This clone has only a few counts. This chain joins TRBV7-8 and TRBJ1-2, with D perhaps matching TRBD1 (6 bases). The CDR3 has 16 amino acids. Per the germline V gene, CDR1 is SGHVS and CDR2 is FQNEAQ. The germline V and J ends were trimmed by 0 bases and 4 bases, with 15 bases remaining between them. The CDR3 nucleotides read TGTGCCAGCAGCTTAGCGTTGCGGGGGCAGAGCTATGGCTACACCTTC. Amino acid sequence: CASSLALRGQSYGYTF.

This sequence joins TRBV11-2 and TRBJ2-5; 8 bases fit TRBD1. The CDR3 is 14 amino acids. The V gene end was trimmed by 3 bases and the J gene end by 2 bases; junction bases not matched to a gene: 2. The V gene's germline CDR1 is SGHAT and CDR2 FQNNGV. The DNA of the CDR3 is TGTGCCAGCAGCTTTAACAGGGGGCAAGAGACCCAGTACTTC. This codes for CASSFNRGQETQYF.

This clone was seen only a few times. The chain recombines TRBV5-4 with TRBJ2-1; D call uncertain. Germline lookup yields CDR1 SGHNT and CDR2 YYREEE (reference sequence). Trimming stripped 2 bases from V and 5 bases from J, with 17 bases between. The CDR3 is 16 amino acids. As DNA, the CDR3 is TGTGCCAGCAGCTTCGCTACACCACGACTTCACAATGAGCAGTTCTTC. This encodes CASSFATPRLHNEQFF.

This chain links TRBV18 with TRBJ2-7, with 7 bases identical to TRBD1. J was trimmed by 3 bases and V by 5 bases; bases with no gene match: 7. Germline lookup yields CDR1 KGHSH and CDR2 LQKENI. This CDR3 is 14 amino acids long. CDR3 loop: CASSSTDRDYEQYF. The DNA for the CDR3 is TGTGCCAGCTCATCCACCGACAGGGACTACGAGCAGTACTTC.

About this clone itself: Other DNA sequences in this sample translate to the same CDR3. This chain uses TRBV2 with TRBJ1-1; possible D gene TRBD1, 5 bases. CDR3 length: 11 amino acids. Germline-derived CDR1 and CDR2 are SNHLY and FYNNEI. With 4 bases removed from V and 6 bases from J, the gap between germline ends came to 6 bases. The CDR3 reads CASSGRAEAFF. CDR3 DNA: TGTGCCAGCAGTGGCAGGGCTGAAGCTTTCTTT.

The DNA of the CDR3 is TGTGCCAGCGGACAGGGGACCCTAATCGGTGAAAAACTGTTTTTT. Its translation: CASGQGTLIGEKLFF. The chain uses TRBV6-1 and TRBJ1-4; 9 bases agree with TRBD1. The J segment lost 7 bases and the V segment lost 8 bases, leaving 11 bases of the junction unmatched. This CDR3 has 15 amino acids. Germline CDR1 reads MNHNS; CDR2 reads SASEGT.

This chain links TRBV6-1 with TRBJ2-7; 11 bases align to TRBD1. The CDR3 is 14 residues long. With 2 bases clipped from V and 6 bases from J, the junction kept 3 bases outside the gene matches. Germline CDR1 MNHNS, CDR2 SASEGT. The CDR3 protein is CASSEWGQGGEQYF. The CDR3 bases are TGTGCCAGCAGTGAATGGGGACAGGGGGGCGAGCAGTACTTC.

CDR3 DNA: TGTGCCAGCAGCTTAATCCCTAGCGCTACCTACGAGCAGTACTTC. It yields the protein CASSLIPSATYEQYF. V gene TRBV7-2 combines with J gene TRBJ2-7; D perhaps matches TRBD2 (6 bases). The length of the CDR3 is 15 residues. Looked up from germline, CDR1 is SGHTA and CDR2 is FQGNSA. The V gene lost 2 bases and the J gene lost 2 bases, with 13 bases spanning the gap.

The rearrangement joins TRBV7-9 to TRBJ2-1; 11 nucleotides line up with TRBD2. The ends lost 2 bases at V and 7 bases at J; junction bases unmatched: 7. Germline V CDR1 and CDR2: SEHNR, FQNEAQ (reference sequence). The CDR3 runs to 16 residues. CDR3 bases: TGTGCCAGCAGCTTATTTCAGGCTAGCGGGAGGAATGAGCAGTTCTTC. Residues: CASSLFQASGRNEQFF.

The genes are TRBV18 and TRBJ2-7; TRBD2 might be the D (5 bases). The germline gives CDR1 KGHSH, CDR2 LQKENI. V lost 6 bases to trimming and J lost 4 bases, with 13 bases between them. The CDR3 runs to 13 residues. Here the CDR3 reads CASSPEGRYEQYF. CDR3 coding DNA: TGTGCCAGCTCCCCAGAGGGTCGGTACGAGCAGTACTTC.

About this clone itself: The junction differs from germline at one of its ends, possibly a read error. The rearrangement uses TRBV7-9 and TRBJ2-1, with 8 bases that match TRBD1. Germline CDR1 is SEHNR and CDR2 is FQNEAQ (reference sequence). The CDR3 runs 14 residues. The CDR3 DNA reads as TGTTCCAGCAGCTTCGGACAGGGACTCAATGAGCAGTTCTTC. Encoded protein: CSSSFGQGLNEQFF.

The CDR3 region is CASSLLGLRTDTQYF. CDR3 coding DNA: TGTGCCAGCAGTTTACTCGGGTTACGCACAGATACGCAGTATTTT. The chain recombines TRBV28 with TRBJ2-3; D is ambiguous. This CDR3 spans 15 amino acids. Per the germline V gene, CDR1 is MDHEN and CDR2 is SYDVKM. The V and J ends lost 2 bases and 1 base respectively, with 10 bases between them.

This chain uses TRBV5-5 with TRBJ1-3, with D unclear. The CDR3 length is 18 residues. V was cut by 1 base and J by 0 bases, with 17 bases left in between. Germline-derived CDR1 and CDR2 are SGHKS and YYEKEE (reference sequence). CDR3 amino acids: CASSLSAQSDYSGNTIYF. CDR3 coding DNA: TGTGCCAGCAGCTTGTCGGCACAGAGCGACTACTCTGGAAACACCATATATTTT. Supplemented by reference TRBV5-5 and TRBJ1-3, the full variable domain reads DAGVTQSPTHLIKTRGQQVTLRCSPISGHKSVSWYQQVLGQGPQFIFQYYEKEERGRGNFPDRFSARQFPNYSSELNVNALLLGDSALYLCASSLSAQSDYSGNTIYFGEGSWLTVV.

This clone was observed a few times. The chain is built from TRBV27 and TRBJ1-4, with D unclear. The CDR3 extends over 15 amino acids. Trimming pared 7 bases from V and 0 bases from J, leaving 12 bases between. Germline V lookup: CDR1 MNHEY, CDR2 SMNVEV (reference sequence). For the CDR3, the DNA is TGTGCCAGCACGGACTTGGGCTCAACTAATGAAAAACTGTTTTTT. Amino acid sequence: CASTDLGSTNEKLFF.

This chain links TRBV27 with TRBJ1-5; 8 nucleotides match TRBD1. Trimming took 1 base from V and 7 from J; bases not matched to a gene: 6. CDR1 and CDR2 from the germline V gene are MNHEY and SMNVEV (reference sequence). This CDR3 region has 15 residues. The CDR3 DNA sequence: TGTGCCAGCAGTTTATGGGCTACAGGGGGGCAGCCCCAGCATTTT. As protein: CASSLWATGGQPQHF.

The CDR3, as DNA: TGTGCCAGCAGTTTCTGGGGGCGAAGCAATCAGCCCCAGCATTTT. Translated: CASSFWGRSNQPQHF. The chain couples TRBV28 to TRBJ1-5, with D perhaps matching TRBD1 (6 bases). The germline V and J ends were trimmed by 3 bases and 1 base, with 10 bases remaining between them. CDR1 MDHEN and CDR2 SYDVKM come from the germline V gene. The CDR3 runs 15 residues.

This clone was counted a few times. J is TRBJ1-2 and V is TRBV30; 9 positions match TRBD1. Trimming at V came to 2 bases and at J to 8 bases, leaving 9 bases not matched to a gene. This CDR3 region has 14 residues. Germline V gene lookup returns CDR1 GTSNPN and CDR2 SVGIG (reference sequence). The CDR3: CAWSSGTGIFGYTF. The CDR3 region has the DNA TGTGCCTGGAGTTCTGGGACAGGGATTTTCGGCTACACCTTC.